The 6 T cell receptor beta chains below were found in one sample sequenced in a study of untreated major depressive disorder. Assay: immunoSEQ multiplex PCR; the TCRdb copy retains only in-frame clones and omits some. Of tens of thousands of clones listed, 85% to 95% were seen once; the top ten hold roughly 0.33%. The sample consisted of CD4+ T cells from PBMCs. The receptor set was obtained from a man aged 25-40 years in good health.

This chain joins TRBV10-2 and TRBJ1-1, with 9 bases aligning to TRBD1. The CDR3 runs 13 residues. The germline V gene has CDR1 WSHSY and CDR2 SAAADI. The V and J ends lost 7 bases and 1 base, in that order; junction bases with no gene match: 1. The CDR3 coding sequence is TGCGCCAGCACGGGACAGGGGAACACTGAAGCTTTCTTT. Protein sequence: CASTGQGNTEAFF.

The chain has TRBV19 and TRBJ2-5; 9 bases fit TRBD1. The germline V gene has CDR1 LNHDA and CDR2 SQIVND (reference sequence). V dropped 5 bases and J dropped 4; count of bases not matched to a gene: 8. CDR3 length equals 15 residues. For the CDR3, the DNA is TGTGCCAGTAGTCGCATCACAGGGGGCTCAGAGACCCAGTACTTC. Protein product: CASSRITGGSETQYF.

Only one count was recorded for this clone. CDR3 nucleotides: TGTGCCAGCAGTCCGGGACTAGCGATTACCTACTACGAGCAGTACTTC. Amino acids: CASSPGLAITYYEQYF. The chain uses TRBV19 and TRBJ2-7, with 10 bases fitting TRBD2. From germline, CDR1 is LNHDA and CDR2 SQIVND (reference sequence). The CDR3 totals 16 residues. The V segment lost 9 bases and the J segment 3 bases; nucleotides outside the gene matches: 14.

V is TRBV18 and J is TRBJ1-2; maybe TRBD1 (5 bases). The length of the CDR3 is 15 residues. Germline CDR1 reads KGHSH; CDR2 reads LQKENI. Trimming cost V 2 bases and J 8 bases, with 18 bases left between them. CDR3 amino acids: CASSPSDGASGGYTF. The CDR3 DNA sequence: TGTGCCAGCTCACCATCGGACGGGGCGAGCGGCGGCTACACCTTC.

The chain uses TRBV29-1 and TRBJ1-1; D is possibly TRBD1 (6 bases). This CDR3 contains 12 residues. V lost 6 bases and J lost 3, with 11 bases in between. Germline CDR1 SQVTM, CDR2 ANQGSEA. CDR3 DNA: TGCAGCGTCCTCGGACAGTACACTGAAGCTTTCTTT. Translation gives CSVLGQYTEAFF.

The gene calls are TRBV27 and TRBJ2-1; D not resolved. In germline, CDR1 is MNHEY, CDR2 SMNVEV (reference sequence). The CDR3 extends over 15 amino acids. The V end lost 2 bases, the J end lost 10 bases, and 18 bases lay between the germline ends. The CDR3 here is CASSLRWLPAREQFF. For the CDR3, the DNA is TGTGCCAGCAGTTTAAGGTGGCTCCCTGCTAGGGAGCAGTTCTTC.